What follows describes a single T cell receptor (beta chain). The source of the sample is a study of beta chain features in type 1 diabetes. Study-wide context: Cell yields, gender and age were comparable in patients and healthy donors.

Investigators reverse transcribed all isolated RNA, so they sequenced expressed TCRB transcripts. Using immunoSEQ multiplex PCR, the repertoire was profiled, and TCRdb retains in-frame clones only, with some absent. The profile shows 350,000 to 400,000 clones, around 16% of them singletons. This CDR3 is built from 13 residues. With V trimmed by 6 bases and J by 2 bases, 5 bases remained unmatched. From germline, CDR1 is SQVTM and CDR2 ANQGSEA. The origin of this receptor is a woman aged 18-29 years in good health. The sequenced material came from naive CD4+ T cells from blood. This chain links TRBV29-1 with TRBJ2-7; TRBD1 matches 9 bases. The CDR3 nucleotides read TGCAGCGTGACCGGGACAGGGACCTACGAGCAGTACTTC. It is translated as CSVTGTGTYEQYF.